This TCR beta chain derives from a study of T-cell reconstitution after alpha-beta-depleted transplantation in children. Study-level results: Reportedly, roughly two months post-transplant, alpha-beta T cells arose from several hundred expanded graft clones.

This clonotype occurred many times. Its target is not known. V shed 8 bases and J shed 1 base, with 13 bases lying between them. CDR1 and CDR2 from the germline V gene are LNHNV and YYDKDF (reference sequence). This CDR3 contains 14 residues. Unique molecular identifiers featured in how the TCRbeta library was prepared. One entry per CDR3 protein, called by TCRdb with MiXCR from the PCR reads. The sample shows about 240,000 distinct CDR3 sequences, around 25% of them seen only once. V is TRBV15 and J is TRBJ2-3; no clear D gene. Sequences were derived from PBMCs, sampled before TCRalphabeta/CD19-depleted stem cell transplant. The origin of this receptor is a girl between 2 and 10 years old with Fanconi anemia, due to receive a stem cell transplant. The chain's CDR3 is CATDHTTGTDTQYF. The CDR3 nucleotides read TGTGCCACCGACCACACAACCGGCACAGATACGCAGTATTTT.